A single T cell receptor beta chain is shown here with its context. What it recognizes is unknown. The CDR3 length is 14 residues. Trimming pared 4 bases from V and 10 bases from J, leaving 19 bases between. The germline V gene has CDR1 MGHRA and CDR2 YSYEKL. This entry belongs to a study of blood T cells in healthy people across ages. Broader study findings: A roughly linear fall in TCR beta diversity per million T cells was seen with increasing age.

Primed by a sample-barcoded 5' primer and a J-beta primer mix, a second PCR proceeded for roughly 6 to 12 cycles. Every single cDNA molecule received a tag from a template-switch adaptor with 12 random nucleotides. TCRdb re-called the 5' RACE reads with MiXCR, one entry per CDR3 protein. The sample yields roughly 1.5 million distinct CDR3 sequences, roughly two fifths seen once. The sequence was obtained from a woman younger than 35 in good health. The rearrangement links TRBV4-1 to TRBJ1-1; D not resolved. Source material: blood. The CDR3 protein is CASSPPNGGLGAFF. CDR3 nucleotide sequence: TGCGCCAGCAGCCCACCGAATGGAGGGCTGGGAGCTTTCTTT.